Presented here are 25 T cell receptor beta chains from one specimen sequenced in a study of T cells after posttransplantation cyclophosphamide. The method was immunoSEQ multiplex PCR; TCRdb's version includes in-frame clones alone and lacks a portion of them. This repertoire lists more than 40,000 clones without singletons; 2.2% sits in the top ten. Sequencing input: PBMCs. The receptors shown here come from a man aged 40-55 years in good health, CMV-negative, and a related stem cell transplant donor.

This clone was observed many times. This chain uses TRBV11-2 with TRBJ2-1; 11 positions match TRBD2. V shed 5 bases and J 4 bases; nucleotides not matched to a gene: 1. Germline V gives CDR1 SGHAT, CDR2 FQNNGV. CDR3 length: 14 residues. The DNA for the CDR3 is TGTGCCAGCAGCCCTAGCGGGAGGTACAATGAGCAGTTCTTC. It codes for CASSPSGRYNEQFF.

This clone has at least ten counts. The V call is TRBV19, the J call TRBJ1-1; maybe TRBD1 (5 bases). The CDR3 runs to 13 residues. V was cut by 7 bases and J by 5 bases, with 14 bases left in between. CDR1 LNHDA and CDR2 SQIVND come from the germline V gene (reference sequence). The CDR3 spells CASTPQGGTEAFF. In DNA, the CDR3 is TGTGCCAGTACCCCTCAGGGTGGGACTGAAGCTTTCTTT.

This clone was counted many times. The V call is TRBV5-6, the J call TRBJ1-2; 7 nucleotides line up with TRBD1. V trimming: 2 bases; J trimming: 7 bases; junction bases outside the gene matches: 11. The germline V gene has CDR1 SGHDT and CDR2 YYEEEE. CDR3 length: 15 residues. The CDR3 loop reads CASSLGGRRSSGYTF. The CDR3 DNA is TGTGCCAGCAGCTTAGGGGGCCGGCGCAGTTCTGGCTACACCTTC.

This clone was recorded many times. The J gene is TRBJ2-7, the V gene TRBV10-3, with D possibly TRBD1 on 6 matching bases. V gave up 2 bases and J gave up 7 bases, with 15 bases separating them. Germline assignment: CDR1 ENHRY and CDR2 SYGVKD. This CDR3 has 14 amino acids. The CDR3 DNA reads TGTGCCATCAGTGAGCGAAGGGGGTTGTCGGAGCAGTACTTC. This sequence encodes CAISERRGLSEQYF.

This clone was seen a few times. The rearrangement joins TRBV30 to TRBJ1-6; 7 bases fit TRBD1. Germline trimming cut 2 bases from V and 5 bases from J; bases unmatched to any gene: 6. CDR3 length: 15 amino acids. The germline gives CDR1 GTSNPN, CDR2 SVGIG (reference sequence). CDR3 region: CAWSLGQEHNSPLHF. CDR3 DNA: TGTGCCTGGAGTCTTGGACAGGAACATAATTCACCCCTCCACTTT. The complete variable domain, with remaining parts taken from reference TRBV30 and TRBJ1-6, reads SQTIHQWPATLVQPVGSPLSLECTVEGTSNPNLYWYRQAAGRGLQLLFYSVGIGQISSEVPQNLSASRPQDRQFILSSKKLLLSDSGFYLCAWSLGQEHNSPLHFGNGTRLTVT.

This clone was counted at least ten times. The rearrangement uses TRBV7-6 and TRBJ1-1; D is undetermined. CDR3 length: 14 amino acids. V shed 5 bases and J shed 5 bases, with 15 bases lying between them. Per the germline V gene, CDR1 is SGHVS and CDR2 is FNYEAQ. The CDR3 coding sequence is TGTGCCAGCAGCCCCGGGGTGCGAGGTACTGAAGCTTTCTTT. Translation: CASSPGVRGTEAFF.

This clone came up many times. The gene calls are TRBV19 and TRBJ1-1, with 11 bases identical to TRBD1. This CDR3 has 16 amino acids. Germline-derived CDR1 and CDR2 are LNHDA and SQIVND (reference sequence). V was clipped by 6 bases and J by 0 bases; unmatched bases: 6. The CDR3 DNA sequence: TGTGCCAGTAGCCGGGGGACAGGGGGTTTGAACACTGAAGCTTTCTTT. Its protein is CASSRGTGGLNTEAFF.

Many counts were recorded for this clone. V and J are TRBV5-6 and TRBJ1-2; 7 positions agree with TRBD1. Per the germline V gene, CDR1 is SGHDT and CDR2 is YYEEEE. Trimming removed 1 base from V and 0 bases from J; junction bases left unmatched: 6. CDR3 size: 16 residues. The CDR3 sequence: CASSLFRDRSNYGYTF. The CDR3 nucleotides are TGTGCCAGCAGCTTGTTCCGGGACAGATCTAACTATGGCTACACCTTC.

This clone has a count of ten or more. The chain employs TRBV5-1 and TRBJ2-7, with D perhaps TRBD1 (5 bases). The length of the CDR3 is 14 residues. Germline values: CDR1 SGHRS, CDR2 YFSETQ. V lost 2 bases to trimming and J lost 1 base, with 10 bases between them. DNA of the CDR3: TGCGCCAGCAGCTTCAGGGCTCGATCCTACGAGCAGTACTTC. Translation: CASSFRARSYEQYF.

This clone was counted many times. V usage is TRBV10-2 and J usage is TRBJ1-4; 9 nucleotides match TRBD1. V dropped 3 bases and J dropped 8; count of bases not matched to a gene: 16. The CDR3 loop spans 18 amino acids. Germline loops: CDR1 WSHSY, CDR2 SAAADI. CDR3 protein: CASSDPGDRVDREEKLFF. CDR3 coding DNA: TGCGCCAGCAGTGACCCCGGGGACAGGGTCGACCGAGAGGAAAAACTGTTTTTT.

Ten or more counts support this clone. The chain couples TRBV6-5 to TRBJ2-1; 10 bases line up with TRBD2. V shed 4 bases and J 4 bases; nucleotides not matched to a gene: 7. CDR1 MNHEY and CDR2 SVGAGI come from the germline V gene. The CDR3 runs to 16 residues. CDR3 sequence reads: CASSSLAGDRYNEQFF. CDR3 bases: TGTGCCAGCAGTTCCCTAGCGGGAGATCGGTACAATGAGCAGTTCTTC.

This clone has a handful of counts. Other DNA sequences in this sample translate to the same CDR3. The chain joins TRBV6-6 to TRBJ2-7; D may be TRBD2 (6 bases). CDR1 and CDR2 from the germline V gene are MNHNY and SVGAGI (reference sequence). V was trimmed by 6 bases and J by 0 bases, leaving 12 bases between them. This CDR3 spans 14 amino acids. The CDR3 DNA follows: TGTGCCAGCAGCTATAGCGGTCCCTCCTACGAGCAGTACTTC. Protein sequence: CASSYSGPSYEQYF.

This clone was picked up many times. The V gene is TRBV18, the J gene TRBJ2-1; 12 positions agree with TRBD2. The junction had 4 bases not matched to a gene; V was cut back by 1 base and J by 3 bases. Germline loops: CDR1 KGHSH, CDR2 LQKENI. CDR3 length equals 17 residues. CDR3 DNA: TGTGCCAGCTCACCACGACTAGCGGGAGCGGTCTACAATGAGCAGTTCTTC. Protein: CASSPRLAGAVYNEQFF.

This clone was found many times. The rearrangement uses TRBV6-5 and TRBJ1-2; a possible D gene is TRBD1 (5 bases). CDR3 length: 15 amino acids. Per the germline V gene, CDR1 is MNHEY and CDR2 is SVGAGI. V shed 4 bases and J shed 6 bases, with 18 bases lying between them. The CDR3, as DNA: TGTGCCAGCAGTTTCAACTGGGGGGGTTGGGATGGCTACACCTTC. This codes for CASSFNWGGWDGYTF.

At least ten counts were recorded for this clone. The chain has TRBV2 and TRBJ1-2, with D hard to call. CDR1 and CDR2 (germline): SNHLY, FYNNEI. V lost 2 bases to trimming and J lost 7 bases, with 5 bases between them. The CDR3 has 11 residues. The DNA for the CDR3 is TGTGCCAGCAGTGAAACCGGTGGCTACACCTTC. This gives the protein CASSETGGYTF. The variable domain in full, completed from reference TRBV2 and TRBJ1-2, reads EPEVTQTPSHQVTQMGQEVILRCVPISNHLYFYWYRQILGQKVEFLVSFYNNEISEKSEIFDDQFSVERPDGSNFTLKIRSTKLEDSAMYFCASSETGGYTFGSGTRLTVV.

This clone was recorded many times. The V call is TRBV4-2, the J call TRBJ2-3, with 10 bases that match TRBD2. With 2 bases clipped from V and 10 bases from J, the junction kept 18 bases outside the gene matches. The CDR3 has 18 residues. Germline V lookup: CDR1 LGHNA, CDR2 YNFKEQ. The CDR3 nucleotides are TGTGCCAGCAGCCAAAAGGGGGAGGGTAGCGGGAGGCCTTATTCGCAGTATTTT. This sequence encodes CASSQKGEGSGRPYSQYF.

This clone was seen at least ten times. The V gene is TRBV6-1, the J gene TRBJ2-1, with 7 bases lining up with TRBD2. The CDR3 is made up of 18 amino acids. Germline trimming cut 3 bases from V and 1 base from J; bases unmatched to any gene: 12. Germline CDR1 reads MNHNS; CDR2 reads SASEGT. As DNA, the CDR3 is TGTGCCAGCAGTGACCCCTGGGGGGGAGGTAAATCCTACAATGAGCAGTTCTTC. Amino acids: CASSDPWGGGKSYNEQFF.

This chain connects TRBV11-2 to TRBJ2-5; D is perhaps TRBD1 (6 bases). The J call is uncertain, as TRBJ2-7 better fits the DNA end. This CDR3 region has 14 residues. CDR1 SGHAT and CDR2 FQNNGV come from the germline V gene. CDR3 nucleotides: TGTGCCAGCAGTTGGGGACACCCATCCTACGAGCAGTACTTC. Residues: CASSWGHPSYEQYF.

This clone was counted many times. The chain's CDR3 is CASSLETLNEQFF. For the CDR3, the DNA is TGTGCCAGCAGCTTGGAGACTCTGAATGAGCAGTTCTTC. V and J are TRBV5-4 and TRBJ2-1; D uncertain. Germline CDR1 is SGHNT and CDR2 is YYREEE (reference sequence). Trimming cost V 0 bases and J 7 bases, with 8 bases left between them. The CDR3 has 13 residues. Full variable domain (rest looked up from reference TRBV5-4 and TRBJ2-1): ETGVTQSPTHLIKTRGQQVTLRCSSQSGHNTVSWYQQALGQGPQFIFQYYREEENGRGNFPPRFSGLQFPNYSSELNVNALELDDSALYLCASSLETLNEQFFGPGTRLTVL.

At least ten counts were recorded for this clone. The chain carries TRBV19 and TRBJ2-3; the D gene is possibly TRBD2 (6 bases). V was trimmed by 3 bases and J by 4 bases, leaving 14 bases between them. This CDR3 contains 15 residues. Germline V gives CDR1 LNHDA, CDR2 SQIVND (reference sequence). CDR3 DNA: TGTGCCAGTAGTATCGCGGCTAGCGTAGCAGATACGCAGTATTTT. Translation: CASSIAASVADTQYF.

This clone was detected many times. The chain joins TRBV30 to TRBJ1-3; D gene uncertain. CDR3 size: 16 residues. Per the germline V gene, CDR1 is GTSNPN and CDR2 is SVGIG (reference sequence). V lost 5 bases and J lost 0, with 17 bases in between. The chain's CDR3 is CAWGDTNRYSGNTIYF. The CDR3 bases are TGTGCCTGGGGAGATACAAACCGTTACTCTGGAAACACCATATATTTT.

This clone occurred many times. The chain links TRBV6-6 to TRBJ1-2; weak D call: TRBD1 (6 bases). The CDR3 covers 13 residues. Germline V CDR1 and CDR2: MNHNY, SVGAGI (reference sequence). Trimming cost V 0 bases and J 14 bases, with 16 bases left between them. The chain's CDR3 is CASSYSPTGGETF. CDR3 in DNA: TGTGCCAGCAGTTACTCCCCGACAGGAGGCGAAACCTTC.

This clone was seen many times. In DNA, the CDR3 is TGTGCCAGCAGTTTAACCGGCGGGAGGGTATACGAGCAGTACTTC. Protein sequence: CASSLTGGRVYEQYF. This chain connects TRBV28 to TRBJ2-7; 9 nucleotides line up with TRBD2. J was trimmed by 4 bases and V by 2 bases; bases with no gene match: 6. Germline V gene data show CDR1 as MDHEN and CDR2 as SYDVKM. This CDR3 contains 15 residues.

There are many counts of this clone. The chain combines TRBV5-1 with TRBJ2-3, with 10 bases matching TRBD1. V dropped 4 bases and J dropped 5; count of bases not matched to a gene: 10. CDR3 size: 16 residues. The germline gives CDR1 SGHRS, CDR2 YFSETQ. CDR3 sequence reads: CASSPPRGQGIDTQYF. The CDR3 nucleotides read TGCGCCAGCAGCCCTCCTCGGGGACAGGGGATAGATACGCAGTATTTT.

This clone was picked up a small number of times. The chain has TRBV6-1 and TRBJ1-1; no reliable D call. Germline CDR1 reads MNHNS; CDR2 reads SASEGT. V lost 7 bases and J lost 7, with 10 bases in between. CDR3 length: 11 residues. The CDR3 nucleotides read TGTGCCAGCACCACGGGGAGTGAAGCTTTCTTT. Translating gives CASTTGSEAFF.